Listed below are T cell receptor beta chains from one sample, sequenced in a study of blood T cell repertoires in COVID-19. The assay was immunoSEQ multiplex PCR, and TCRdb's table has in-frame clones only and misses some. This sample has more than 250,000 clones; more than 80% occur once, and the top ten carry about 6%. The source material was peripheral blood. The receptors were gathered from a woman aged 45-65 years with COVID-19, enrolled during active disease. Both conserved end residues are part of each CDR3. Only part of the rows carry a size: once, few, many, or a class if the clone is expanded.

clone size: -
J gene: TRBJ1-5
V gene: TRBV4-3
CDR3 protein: CASSLFHPGRGAPYQPQHF

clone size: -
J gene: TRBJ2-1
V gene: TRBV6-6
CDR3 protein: CASRELAGEEQFF

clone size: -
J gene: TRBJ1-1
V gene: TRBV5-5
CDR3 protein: CASSLAGGNTEAFF

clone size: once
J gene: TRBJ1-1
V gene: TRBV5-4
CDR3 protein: CASSLAVMNTEAFF

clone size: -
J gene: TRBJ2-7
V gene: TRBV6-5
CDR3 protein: CASNPGLAYEQYF

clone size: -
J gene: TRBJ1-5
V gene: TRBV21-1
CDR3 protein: CASSKQGGNQPQHF

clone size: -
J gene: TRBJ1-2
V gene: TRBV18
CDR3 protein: CASSPETGTGVGGYTF

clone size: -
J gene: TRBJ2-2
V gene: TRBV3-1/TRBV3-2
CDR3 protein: CASDRGTGELFF

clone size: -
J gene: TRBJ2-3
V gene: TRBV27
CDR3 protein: CASSLSSPDTQYF

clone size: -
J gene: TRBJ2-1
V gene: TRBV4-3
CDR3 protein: CASSKSGTPYNEQFF

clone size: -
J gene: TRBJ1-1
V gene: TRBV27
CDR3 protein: CASSSLQGASFTEAFF

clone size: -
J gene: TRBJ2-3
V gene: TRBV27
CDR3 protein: CASSSLRVAAGGRDTQYF

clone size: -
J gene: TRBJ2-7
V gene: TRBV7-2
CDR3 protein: CASSLGGASEQYF